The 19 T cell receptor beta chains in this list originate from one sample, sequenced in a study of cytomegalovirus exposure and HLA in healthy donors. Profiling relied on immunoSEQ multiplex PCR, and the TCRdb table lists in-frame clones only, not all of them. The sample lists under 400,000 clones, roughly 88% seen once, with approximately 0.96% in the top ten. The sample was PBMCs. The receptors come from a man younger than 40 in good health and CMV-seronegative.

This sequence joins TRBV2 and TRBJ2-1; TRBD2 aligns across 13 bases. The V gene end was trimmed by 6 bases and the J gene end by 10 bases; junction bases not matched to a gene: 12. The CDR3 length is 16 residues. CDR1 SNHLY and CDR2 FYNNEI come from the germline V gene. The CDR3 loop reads CASRDPTSGGAGEQFF. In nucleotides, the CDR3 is TGTGCCAGCAGAGACCCTACTAGCGGGGGGGCCGGGGAGCAGTTCTTC.

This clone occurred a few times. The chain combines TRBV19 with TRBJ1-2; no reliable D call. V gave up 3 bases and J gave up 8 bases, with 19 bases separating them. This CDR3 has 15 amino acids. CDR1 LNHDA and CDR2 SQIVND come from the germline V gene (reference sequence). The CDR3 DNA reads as TGTGCCAGTAGTATGTTCGGGGATCCCTTTGCCGGCTACACCTTC. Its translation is CASSMFGDPFAGYTF.

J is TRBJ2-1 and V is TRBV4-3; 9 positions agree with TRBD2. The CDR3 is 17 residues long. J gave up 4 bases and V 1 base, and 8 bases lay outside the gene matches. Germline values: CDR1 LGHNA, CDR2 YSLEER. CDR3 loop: CASSQGLSGGPYNEQFF. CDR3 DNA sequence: TGCGCCAGCAGCCAAGGCCTTAGCGGGGGTCCGTACAATGAGCAGTTCTTC.

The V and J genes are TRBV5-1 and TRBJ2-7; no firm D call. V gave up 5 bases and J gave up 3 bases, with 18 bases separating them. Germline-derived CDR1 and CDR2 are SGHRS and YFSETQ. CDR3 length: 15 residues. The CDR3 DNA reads TGCGCCAGCAGGACGACCTATGAGACTCTCTACGAGCAGTACTTC. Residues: CASRTTYETLYEQYF.

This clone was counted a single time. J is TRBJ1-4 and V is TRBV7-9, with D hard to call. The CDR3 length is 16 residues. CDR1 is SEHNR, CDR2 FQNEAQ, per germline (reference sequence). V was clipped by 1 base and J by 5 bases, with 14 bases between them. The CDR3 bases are TGTGCCAGCAGCTTAGTCCCCACCAGTATGAATGAAAAACTGTTTTTT. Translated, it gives CASSLVPTSMNEKLFF.

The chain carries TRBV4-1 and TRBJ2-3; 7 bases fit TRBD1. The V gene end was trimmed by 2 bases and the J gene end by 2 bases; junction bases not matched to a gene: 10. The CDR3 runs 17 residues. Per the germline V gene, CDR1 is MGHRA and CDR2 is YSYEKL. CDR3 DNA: TGCGCCAGCAGCCAACCCTACAGGGGAACTAACACAGATACGCAGTATTTT. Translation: CASSQPYRGTNTDTQYF.

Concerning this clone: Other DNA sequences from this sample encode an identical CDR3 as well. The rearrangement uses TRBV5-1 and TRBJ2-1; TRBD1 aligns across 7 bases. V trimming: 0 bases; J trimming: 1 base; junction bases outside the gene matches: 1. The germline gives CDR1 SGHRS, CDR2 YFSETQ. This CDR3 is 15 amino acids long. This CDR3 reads CASSLGQGSYNEQFF. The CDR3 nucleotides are TGCGCCAGCAGCTTGGGACAGGGATCCTACAATGAGCAGTTCTTC.

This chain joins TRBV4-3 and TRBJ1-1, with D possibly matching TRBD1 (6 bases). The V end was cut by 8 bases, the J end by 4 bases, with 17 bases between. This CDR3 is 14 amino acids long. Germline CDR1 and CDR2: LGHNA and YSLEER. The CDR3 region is CASQNRVGGTEAFF. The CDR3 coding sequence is TGCGCCAGCCAAAACAGGGTAGGTGGCACTGAAGCTTTCTTT.

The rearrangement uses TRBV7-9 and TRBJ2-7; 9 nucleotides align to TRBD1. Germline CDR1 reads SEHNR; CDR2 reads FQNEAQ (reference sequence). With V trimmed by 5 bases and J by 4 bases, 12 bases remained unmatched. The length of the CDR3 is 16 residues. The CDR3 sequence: CASSPGTGLLLYEQYF. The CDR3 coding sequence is TGTGCCAGCAGCCCCGGGACAGGGCTCCTCCTATACGAGCAGTACTTC. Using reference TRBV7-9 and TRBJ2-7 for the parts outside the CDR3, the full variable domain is DTGVSQNPRHKITKRGQNVTFRCDPISEHNRLYWYRQTLGQGPEFLTYFQNEAQLEKSRLLSDRFSAERPKGSFSTLEIQRTEQGDSAMYLCASSPGTGLLLYEQYFGPGTRLTVT.

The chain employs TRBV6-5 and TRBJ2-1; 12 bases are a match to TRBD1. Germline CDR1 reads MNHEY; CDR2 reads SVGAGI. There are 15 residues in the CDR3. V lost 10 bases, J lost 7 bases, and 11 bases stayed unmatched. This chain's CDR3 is CATQWDRGPGNEQFF. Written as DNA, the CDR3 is TGTGCCACCCAATGGGACAGGGGGCCTGGGAATGAGCAGTTCTTC.

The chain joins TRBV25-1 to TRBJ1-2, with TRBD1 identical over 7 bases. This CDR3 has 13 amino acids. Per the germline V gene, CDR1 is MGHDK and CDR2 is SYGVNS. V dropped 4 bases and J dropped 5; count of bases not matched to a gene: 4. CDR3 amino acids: CASSVGGGYGYTF. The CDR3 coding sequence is TGTGCCAGCAGTGTAGGGGGCGGGTATGGCTACACCTTC.

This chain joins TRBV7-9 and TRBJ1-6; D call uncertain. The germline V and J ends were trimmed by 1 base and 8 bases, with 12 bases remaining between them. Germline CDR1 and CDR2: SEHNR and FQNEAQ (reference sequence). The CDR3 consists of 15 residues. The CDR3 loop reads CASSLVEFGYSPLHF. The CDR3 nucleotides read TGTGCCAGCAGCTTAGTGGAGTTTGGGTATTCACCCCTCCACTTT.

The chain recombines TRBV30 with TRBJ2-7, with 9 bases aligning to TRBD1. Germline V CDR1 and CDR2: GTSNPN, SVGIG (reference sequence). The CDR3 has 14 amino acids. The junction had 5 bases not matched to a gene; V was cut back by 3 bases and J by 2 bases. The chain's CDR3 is CAWRFRDRAYEQYF. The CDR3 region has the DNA TGTGCCTGGAGGTTCCGGGACAGGGCCTACGAGCAGTACTTC.

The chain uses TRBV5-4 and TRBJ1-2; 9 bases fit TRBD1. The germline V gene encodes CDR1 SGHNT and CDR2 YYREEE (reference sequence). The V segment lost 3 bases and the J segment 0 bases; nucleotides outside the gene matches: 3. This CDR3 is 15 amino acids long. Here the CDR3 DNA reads TGTGCCAGCAGCTGGGACAGGGCTTCTAACTATGGCTACACCTTC. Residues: CASSWDRASNYGYTF.

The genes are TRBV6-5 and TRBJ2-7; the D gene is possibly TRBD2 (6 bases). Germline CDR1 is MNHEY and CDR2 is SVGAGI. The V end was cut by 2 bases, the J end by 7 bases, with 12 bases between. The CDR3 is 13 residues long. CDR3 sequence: CASSYRDSGEQYF. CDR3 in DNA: TGTGCCAGCAGTTACCGGGACTCCGGAGAGCAGTACTTC.

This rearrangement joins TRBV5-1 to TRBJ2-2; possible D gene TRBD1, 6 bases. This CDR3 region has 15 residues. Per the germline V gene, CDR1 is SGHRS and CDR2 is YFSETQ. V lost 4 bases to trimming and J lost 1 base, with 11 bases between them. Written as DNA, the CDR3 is TGCGCCAGCAGCAACGAAGGGGGGAACACCGGGGAGCTGTTTTTT. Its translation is CASSNEGGNTGELFF.

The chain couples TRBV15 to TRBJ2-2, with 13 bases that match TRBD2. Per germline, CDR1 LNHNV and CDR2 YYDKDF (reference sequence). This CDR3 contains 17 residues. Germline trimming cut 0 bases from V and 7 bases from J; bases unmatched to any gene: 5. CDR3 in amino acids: CATSRETSGGAHGELFF. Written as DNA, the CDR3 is TGTGCCACCAGCAGAGAAACTAGCGGGGGGGCCCACGGGGAGCTGTTTTTT.

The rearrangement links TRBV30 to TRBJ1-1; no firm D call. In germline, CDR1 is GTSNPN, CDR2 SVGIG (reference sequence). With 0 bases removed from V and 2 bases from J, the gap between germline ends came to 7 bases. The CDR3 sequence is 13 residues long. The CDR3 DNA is TGTGCCTGGAGTGTTATCGTAAACACTGAAGCTTTCTTT. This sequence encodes CAWSVIVNTEAFF.

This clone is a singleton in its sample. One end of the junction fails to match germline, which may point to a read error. CDR3 bases: TGTGCCAGCAGGAAAAGCGGGACTACCTACGAGCTGTACTTC. Protein sequence: CASRKSGTTYELYF. V and J are TRBV2 and TRBJ2-7; TRBD2 matches 7 bases. This CDR3 is 14 amino acids long. The germline CDR1 and CDR2 sequences are SNHLY and FYNNEI. The variable domain in full, with the rest retrieved from reference TRBV2 and TRBJ2-7, is EPEVTQTPSHQVTQMGQEVILRCVPISNHLYFYWYRQILGQKVEFLVSFYNNEISEKSEIFDDQFSVERPDGSNFTLKIRSTKLEDSAMYFCASRKSGTTYELYFGPGTRLTVT.